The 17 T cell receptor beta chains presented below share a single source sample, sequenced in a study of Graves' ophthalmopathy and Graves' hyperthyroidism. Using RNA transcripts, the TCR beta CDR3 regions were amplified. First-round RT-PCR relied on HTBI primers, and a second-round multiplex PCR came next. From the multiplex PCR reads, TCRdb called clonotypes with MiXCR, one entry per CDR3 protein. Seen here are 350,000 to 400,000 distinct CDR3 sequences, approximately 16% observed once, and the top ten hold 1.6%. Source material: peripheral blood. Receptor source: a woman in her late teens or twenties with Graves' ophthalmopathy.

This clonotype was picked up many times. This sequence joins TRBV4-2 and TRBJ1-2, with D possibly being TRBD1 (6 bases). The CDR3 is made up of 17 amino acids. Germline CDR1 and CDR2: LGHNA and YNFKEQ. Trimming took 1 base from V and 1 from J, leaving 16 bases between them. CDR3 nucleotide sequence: TGTGCCAGCAGCCAAGTCCCAGCCGGGACAATTAACTATGGCTACACCTTC. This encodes CASSQVPAGTINYGYTF.

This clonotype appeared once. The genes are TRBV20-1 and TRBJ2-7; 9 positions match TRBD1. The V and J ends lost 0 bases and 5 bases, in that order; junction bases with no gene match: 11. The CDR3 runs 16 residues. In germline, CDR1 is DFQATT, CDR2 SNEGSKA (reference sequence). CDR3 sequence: CSARDPWGQGTNEQYF. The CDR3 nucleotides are TGCAGTGCTAGAGACCCCTGGGGACAGGGTACCAACGAGCAGTACTTC.

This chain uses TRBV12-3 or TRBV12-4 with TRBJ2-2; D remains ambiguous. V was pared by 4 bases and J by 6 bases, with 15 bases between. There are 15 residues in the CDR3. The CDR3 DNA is TGTGCCAGCAGTTACTCGAACCTAGACGCCGGGGAGCTGTTTTTT. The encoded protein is CASSYSNLDAGELFF.

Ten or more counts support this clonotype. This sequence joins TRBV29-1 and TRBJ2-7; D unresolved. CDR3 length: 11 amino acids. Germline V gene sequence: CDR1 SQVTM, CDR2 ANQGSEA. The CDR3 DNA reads TGCAGTGCCCTAGTCGTCTACGAGCAGTACTTC. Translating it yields CSALVVYEQYF.

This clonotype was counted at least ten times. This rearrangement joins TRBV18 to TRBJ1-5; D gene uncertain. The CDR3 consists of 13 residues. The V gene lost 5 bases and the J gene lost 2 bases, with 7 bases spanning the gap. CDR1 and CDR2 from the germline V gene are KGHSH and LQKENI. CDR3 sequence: CASSYMRNQPQHF. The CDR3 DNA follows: TGTGCCAGCTCATACATGCGCAATCAGCCCCAGCATTTT.

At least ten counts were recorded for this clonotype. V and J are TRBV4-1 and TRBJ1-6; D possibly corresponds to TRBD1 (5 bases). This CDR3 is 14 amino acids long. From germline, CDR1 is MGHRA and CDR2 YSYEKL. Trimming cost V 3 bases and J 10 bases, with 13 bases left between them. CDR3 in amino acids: CASSHPPAGSPLHF. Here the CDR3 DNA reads TGCGCCAGCAGCCATCCGCCCGCAGGGTCACCCCTCCACTTT.

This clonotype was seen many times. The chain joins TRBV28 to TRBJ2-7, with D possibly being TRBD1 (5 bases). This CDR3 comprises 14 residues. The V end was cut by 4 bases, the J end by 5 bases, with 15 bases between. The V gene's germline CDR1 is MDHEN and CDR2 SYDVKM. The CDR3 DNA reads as TGTGCCAGCAGTTCCCAGGGATGGTGGGACGAGCAGTACTTC. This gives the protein CASSSQGWWDEQYF. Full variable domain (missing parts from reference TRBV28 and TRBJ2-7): DVKVTQSSRYLVKRTGEKVFLECVQDMDHENMFWYRQDPGLGLRLIYFSYDVKMKEKGDIPEGYSVSREKKERFSLILESASTNQTSMYLCASSSQGWWDEQYFGPGTRLTVT.

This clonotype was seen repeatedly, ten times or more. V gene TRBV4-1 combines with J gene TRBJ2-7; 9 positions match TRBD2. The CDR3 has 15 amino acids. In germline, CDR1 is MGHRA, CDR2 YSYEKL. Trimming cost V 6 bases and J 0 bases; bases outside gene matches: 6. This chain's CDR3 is CASRPTSGPSYEQYF. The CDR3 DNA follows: TGCGCCAGCAGGCCCACTAGCGGGCCCTCCTACGAGCAGTACTTC.

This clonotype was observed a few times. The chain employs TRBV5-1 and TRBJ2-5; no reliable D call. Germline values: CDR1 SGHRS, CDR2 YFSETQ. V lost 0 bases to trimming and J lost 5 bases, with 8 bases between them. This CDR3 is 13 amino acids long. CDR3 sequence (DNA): TGCGCCAGCAGCTTGGAATCAAGGGAGACCCAGTACTTC. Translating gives CASSLESRETQYF. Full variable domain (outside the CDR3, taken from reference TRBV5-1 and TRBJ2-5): KAGVTQTPRYLIKTRGQQVTLSCSPISGHRSVSWYQQTPGQGLQFLFEYFSETQRNKGNFPGRFSGRQFSNSRSEMNVSTLELGDSALYLCASSLESRETQYFGPGTRLLVL.

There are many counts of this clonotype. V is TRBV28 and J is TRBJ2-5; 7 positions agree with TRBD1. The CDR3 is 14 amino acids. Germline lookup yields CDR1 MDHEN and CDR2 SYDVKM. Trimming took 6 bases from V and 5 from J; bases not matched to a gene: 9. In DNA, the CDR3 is TGTGCCAGCAGATCCGACAGGGTCGGGGAGACCCAGTACTTC. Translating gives CASRSDRVGETQYF.

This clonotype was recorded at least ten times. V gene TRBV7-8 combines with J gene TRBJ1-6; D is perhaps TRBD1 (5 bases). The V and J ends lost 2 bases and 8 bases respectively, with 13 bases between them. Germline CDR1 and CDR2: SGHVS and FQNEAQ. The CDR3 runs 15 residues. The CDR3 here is CASSLTRSRDSPLHF. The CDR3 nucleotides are TGTGCCAGCAGCTTAACTCGGTCCAGGGATTCACCCCTCCACTTT. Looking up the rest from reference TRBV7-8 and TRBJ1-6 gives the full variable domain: GAGVSQSPRYKVAKRGQDVALRCDPISGHVSLFWYQQALGQGPEFLTYFQNEAQLDKSGLPSDRFFAERPEGSVSTLKIQRTQQEDSAVYLCASSLTRSRDSPLHFGNGTRLTVT.

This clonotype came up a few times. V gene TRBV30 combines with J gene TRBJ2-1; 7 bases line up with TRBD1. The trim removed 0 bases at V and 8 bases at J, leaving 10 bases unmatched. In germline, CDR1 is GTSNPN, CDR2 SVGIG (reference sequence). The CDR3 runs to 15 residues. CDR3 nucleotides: TGTGCCTGGAGTGTACGAGACAGGGTCCGGGATGAGCAGTTCTTC. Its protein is CAWSVRDRVRDEQFF.

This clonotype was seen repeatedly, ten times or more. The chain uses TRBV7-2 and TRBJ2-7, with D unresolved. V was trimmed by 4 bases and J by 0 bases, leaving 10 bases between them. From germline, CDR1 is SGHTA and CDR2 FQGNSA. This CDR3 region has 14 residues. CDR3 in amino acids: CASSSEPSSYEQYF. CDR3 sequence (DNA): TGTGCCAGCAGCTCGGAACCTAGCTCCTACGAGCAGTACTTC.

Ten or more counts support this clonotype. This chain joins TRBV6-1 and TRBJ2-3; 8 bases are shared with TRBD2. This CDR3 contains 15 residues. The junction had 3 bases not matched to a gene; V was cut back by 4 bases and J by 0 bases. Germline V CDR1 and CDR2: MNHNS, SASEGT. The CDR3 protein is CASSGSSGSTDTQYF. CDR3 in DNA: TGTGCCAGCAGTGGGTCTAGCGGGAGCACAGATACGCAGTATTTT.

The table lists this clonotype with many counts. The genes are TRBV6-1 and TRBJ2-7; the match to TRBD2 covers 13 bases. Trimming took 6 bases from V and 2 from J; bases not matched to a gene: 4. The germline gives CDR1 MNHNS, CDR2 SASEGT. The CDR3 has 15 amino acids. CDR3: CASRGTSGRAYEQYF. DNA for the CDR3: TGTGCCAGCAGGGGTACTAGCGGGAGGGCCTACGAGCAGTACTTC.

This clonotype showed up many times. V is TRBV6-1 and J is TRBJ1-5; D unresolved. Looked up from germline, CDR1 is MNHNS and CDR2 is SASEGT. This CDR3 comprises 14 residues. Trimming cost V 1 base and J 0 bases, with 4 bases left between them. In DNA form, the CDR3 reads TGTGCCAGCAGTGAAGGCCCTAGCAATCAGCCCCAGCATTTT. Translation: CASSEGPSNQPQHF.

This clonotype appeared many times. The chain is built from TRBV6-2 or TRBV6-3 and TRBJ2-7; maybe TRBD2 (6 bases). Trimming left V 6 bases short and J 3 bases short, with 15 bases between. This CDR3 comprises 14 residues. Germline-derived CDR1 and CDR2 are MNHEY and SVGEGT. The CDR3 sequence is CASSRGAGNYEQYF. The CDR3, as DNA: TGTGCCAGCAGCCGGGGAGCGGGCAACTACGAGCAGTACTTC.